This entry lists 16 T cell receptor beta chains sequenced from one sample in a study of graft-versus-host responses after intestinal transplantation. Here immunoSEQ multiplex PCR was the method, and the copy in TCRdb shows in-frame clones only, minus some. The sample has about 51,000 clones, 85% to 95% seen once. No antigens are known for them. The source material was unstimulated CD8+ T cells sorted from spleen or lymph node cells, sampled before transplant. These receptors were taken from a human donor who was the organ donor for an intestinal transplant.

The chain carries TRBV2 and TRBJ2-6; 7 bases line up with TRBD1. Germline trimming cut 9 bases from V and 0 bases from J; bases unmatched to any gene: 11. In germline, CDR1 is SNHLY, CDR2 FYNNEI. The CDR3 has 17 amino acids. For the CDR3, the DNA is TGTGCCAGTGACAGGAGACAGGGAAGCTCTGGGGCCAACGTCCTGACTTTC. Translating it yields CASDRRQGSSGANVLTF.

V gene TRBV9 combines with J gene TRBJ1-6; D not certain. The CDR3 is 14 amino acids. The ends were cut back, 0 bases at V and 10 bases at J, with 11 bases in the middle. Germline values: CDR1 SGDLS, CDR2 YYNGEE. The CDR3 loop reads CASSVDAGSSPLHF. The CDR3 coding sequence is TGTGCCAGCAGCGTAGACGCGGGCAGCTCACCCCTCCACTTT.

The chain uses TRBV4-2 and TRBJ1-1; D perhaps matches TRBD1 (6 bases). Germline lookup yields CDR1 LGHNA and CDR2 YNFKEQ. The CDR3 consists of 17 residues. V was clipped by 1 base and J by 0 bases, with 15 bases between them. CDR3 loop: CASSQGAMGALNTEAFF. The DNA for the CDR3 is TGTGCCAGCAGCCAAGGGGCGATGGGGGCGCTGAACACTGAAGCTTTCTTT.

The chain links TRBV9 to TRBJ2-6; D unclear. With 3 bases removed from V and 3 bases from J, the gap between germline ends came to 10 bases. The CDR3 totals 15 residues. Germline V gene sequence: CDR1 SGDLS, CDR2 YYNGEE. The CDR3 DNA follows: TGTGCCAGCAGCGCGGCCTTCGTTGGGGCCAACGTCCTGACTTTC. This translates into CASSAAFVGANVLTF.

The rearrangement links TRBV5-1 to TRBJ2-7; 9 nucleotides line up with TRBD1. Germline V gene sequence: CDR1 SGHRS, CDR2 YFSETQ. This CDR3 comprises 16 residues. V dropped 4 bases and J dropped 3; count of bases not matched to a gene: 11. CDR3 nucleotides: TGCGCCAGCAGCCCATCAGTTGGGGGACAGGGCTACGAGCAGTACTTC. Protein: CASSPSVGGQGYEQYF.

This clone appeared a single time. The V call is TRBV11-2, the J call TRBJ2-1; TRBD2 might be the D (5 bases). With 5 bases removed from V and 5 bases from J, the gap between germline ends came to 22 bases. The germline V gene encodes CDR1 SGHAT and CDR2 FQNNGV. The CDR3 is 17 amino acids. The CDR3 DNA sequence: TGTGCCAGCAGCCCGGATCCCGGGATACTAGGCCACAATGAGCAGTTCTTC. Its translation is CASSPDPGILGHNEQFF.

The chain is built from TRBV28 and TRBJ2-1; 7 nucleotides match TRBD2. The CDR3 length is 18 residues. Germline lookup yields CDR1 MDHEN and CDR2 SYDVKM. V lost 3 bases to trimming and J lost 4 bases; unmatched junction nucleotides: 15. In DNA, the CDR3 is TGTGCCAGCAGTTTGGATGTTCTCTATGACGGGGGGTACAATGAGCAGTTCTTC. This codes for CASSLDVLYDGGYNEQFF.

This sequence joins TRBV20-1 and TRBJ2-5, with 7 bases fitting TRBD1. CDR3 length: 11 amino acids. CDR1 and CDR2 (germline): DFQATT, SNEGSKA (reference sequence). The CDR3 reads CRLYRGETQYF. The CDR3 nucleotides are TGCAGGCTTTACAGGGGAGAGACCCAGTACTTC.

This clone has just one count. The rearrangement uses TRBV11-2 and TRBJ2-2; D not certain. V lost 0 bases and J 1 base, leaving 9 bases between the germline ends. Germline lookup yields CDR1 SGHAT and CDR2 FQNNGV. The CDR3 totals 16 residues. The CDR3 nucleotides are TGTGCCAGCAGCTTAGACTTTGGTGTGAACACCGGGGAGCTGTTTTTT. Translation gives CASSLDFGVNTGELFF. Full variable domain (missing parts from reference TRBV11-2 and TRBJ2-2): EAGVAQSPRYKIIEKRQSVAFWCNPISGHATLYWYQQILGQGPKLLIQFQNNGVVDDSQLPKDRFSAERLKGVDSTLKIQPAKLEDSAVYLCASSLDFGVNTGELFFGEGSRLTVL.

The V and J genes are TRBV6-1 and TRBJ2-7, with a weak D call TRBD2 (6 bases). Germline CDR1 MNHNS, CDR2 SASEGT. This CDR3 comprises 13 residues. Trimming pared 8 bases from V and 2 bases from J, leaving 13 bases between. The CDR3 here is CASAPAGPYEQYF. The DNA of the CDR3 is TGTGCCAGCGCCCCAGCGGGCCCCTACGAGCAGTACTTC.

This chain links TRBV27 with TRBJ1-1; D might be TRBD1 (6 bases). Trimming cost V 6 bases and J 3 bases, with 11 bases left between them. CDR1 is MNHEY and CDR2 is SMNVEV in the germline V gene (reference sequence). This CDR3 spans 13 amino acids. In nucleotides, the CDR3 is TGTGCCAGCAGGAAAGGGGGTTACACTGAAGCTTTCTTT. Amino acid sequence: CASRKGGYTEAFF.

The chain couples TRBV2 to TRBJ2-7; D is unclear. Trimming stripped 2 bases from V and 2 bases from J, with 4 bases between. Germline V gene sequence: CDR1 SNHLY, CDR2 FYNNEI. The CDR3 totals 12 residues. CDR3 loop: CASSELPYEQYF. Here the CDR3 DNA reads TGTGCCAGCAGTGAACTCCCCTACGAGCAGTACTTC.

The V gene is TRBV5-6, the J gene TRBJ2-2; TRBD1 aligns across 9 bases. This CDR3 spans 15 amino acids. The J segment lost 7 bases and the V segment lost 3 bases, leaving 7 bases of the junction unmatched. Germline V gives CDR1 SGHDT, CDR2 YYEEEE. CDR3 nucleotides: TGTGCCAGCAGCTGGGGGACAGGGTATGGCGGGGAGCTGTTTTTT. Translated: CASSWGTGYGGELFF.

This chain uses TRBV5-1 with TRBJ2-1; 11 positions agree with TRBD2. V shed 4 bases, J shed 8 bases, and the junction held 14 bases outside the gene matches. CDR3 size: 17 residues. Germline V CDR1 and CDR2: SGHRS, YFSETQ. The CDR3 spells CASSLFRSSGGDDEQFF. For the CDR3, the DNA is TGCGCCAGCAGCCTATTTCGTAGTAGCGGGGGGGATGATGAGCAGTTCTTC.

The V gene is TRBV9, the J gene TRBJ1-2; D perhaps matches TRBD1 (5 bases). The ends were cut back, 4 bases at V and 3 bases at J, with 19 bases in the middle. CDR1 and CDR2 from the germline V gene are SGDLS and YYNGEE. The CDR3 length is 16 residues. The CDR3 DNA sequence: TGTGCCAGCAGCATTGTTGTAGACGGGGGGTACTATGGCTACACCTTC. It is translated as CASSIVVDGGYYGYTF. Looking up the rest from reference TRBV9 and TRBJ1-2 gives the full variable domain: DSGVTQTPKHLITATGQRVTLRCSPRSGDLSVYWYQQSLDQGLQFLIQYYNGEERAKGNILERFSAQQFPDLHSELNLSSLELGDSALYFCASSIVVDGGYYGYTFGSGTRLTVV.

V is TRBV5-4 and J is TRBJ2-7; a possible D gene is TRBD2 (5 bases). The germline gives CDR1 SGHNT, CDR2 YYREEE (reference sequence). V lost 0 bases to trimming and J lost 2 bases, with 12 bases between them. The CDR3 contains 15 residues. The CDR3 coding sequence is TGTGCCAGCAGCTTGGGTGGGGAGAATCCCTACGAGCAGTACTTC. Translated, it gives CASSLGGENPYEQYF.